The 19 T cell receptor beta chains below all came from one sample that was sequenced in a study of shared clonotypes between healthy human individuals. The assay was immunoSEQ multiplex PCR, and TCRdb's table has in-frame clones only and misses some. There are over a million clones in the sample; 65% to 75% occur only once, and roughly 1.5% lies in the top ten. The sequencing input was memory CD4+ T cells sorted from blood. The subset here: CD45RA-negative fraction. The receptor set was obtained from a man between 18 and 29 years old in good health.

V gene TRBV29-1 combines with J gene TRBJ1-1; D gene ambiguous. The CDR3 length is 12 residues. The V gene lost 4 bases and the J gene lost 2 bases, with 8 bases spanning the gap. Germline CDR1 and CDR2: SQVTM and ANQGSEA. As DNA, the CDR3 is TGCAGCGTTGCTGACGGCAACACTGAAGCTTTCTTT. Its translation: CSVADGNTEAFF.

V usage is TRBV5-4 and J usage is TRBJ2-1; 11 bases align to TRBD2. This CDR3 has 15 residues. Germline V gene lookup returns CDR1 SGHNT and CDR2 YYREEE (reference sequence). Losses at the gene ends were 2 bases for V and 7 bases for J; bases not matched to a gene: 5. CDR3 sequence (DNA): TGTGCCAGCAGCTTCGGAACTAGCGGGAGTAATGAGCAGTTCTTC. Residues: CASSFGTSGSNEQFF.

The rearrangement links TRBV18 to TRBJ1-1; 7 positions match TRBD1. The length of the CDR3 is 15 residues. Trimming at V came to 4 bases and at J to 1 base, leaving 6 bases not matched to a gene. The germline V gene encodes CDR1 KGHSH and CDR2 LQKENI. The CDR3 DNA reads TGTGCCAGCTCACTTATGACAGGGACGAACACTGAAGCTTTCTTT. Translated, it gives CASSLMTGTNTEAFF.

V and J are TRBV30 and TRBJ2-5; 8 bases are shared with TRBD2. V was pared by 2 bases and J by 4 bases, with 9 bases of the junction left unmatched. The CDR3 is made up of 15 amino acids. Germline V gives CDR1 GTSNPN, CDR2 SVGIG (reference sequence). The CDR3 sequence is CAWSPSGTRRETQYF. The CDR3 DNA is TGTGCCTGGAGTCCTTCCGGGACTAGGAGAGAGACCCAGTACTTC.

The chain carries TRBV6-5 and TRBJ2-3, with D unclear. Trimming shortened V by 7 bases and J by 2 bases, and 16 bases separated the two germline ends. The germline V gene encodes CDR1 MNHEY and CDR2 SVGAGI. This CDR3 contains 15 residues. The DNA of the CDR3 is TGTGCCAGCAAAAAAACCCCTTTCATCACAGATACGCAGTATTTT. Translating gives CASKKTPFITDTQYF.

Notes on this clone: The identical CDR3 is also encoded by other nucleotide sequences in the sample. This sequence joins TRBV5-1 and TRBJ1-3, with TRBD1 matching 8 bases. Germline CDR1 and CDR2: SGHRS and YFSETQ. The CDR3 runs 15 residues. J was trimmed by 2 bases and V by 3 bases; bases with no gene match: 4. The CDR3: CASSSAGGTGNTIYF. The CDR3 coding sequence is TGCGCCAGCAGCTCCGCAGGGGGCACTGGAAACACCATATATTTT.

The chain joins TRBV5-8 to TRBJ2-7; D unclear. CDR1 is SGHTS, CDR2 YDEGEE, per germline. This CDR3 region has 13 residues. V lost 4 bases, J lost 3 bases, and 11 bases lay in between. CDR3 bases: TGTGCCAGCAGCCATAGATGGGGCTACGAGCAGTACTTC. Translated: CASSHRWGYEQYF. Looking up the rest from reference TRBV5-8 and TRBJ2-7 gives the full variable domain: EAGVTQSPTHLIKTRGQQATLRCSPISGHTSVYWYQQALGLGLQFLLWYDEGEERNRGNFPPRFSGRQFPNYSSELNVNALELEDSALYLCASSHRWGYEQYFGPGTRLTVT.

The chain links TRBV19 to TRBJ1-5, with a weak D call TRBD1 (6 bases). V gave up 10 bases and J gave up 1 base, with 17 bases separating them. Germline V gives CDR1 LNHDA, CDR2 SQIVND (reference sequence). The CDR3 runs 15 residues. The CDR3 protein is CATNEPGQSNQPQHF. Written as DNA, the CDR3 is TGTGCCACCAATGAACCAGGACAGAGCAATCAGCCCCAGCATTTT.

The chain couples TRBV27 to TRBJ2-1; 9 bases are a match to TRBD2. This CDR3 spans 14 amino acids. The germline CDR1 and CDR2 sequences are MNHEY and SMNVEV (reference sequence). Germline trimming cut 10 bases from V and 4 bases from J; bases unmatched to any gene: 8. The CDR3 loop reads CATKSGGRYNEQFF. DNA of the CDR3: TGTGCCACAAAGAGCGGGGGGAGATACAATGAGCAGTTCTTC.

The CDR3 region has the DNA TGTGCCATCAGTGATGAGGGCAACACCGGGGAGCTGTTTTTT. This sequence encodes CAISDEGNTGELFF. This chain connects TRBV10-3 to TRBJ2-2; tentatively, D is TRBD2 (5 bases). With 3 bases removed from V and 2 bases from J, the gap between germline ends came to 7 bases. CDR1 and CDR2 from the germline V gene are ENHRY and SYGVKD. The CDR3 runs to 14 residues.

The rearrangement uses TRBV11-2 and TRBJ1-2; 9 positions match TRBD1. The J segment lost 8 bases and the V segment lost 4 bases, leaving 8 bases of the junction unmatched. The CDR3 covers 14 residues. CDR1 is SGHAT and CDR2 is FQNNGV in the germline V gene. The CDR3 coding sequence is TGTGCCAGCAGCTCCCAACAGGGGGCGAGAGGCTACACCTTC. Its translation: CASSSQQGARGYTF.

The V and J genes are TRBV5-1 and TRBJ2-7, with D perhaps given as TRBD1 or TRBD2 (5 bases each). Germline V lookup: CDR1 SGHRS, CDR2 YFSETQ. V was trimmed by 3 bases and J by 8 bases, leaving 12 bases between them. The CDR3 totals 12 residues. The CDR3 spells CASSSYEGKQYF. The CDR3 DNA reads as TGCGCCAGCAGCTCGTACGAGGGGAAGCAGTACTTC. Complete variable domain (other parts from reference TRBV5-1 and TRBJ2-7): KAGVTQTPRYLIKTRGQQVTLSCSPISGHRSVSWYQQTPGQGLQFLFEYFSETQRNKGNFPGRFSGRQFSNSRSEMNVSTLELGDSALYLCASSSYEGKQYFGPGTRLTVT.

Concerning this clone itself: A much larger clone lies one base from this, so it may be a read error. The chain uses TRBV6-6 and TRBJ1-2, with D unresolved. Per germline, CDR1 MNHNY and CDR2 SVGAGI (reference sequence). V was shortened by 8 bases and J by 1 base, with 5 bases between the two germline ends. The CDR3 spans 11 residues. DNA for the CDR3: TGTGCCAGCGGAGATAACTATGGCTACACCTTC. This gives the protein CASGDNYGYTF.

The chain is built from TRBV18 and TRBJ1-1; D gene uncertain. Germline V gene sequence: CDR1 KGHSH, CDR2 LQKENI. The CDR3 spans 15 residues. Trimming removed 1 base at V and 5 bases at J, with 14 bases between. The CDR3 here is CASSPREGRITEAFF. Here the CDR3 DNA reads TGTGCCAGCTCACCACGCGAGGGAAGGATTACTGAAGCTTTCTTT.

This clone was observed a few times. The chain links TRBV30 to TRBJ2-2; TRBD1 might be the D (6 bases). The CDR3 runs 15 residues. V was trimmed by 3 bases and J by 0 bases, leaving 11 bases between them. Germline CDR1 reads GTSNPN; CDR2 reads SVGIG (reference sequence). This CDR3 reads CAWSRQDPNTGELFF. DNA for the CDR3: TGTGCCTGGAGCCGACAGGACCCGAACACCGGGGAGCTGTTTTTT. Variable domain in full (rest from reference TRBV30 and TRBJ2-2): SQTIHQWPATLVQPVGSPLSLECTVEGTSNPNLYWYRQAAGRGLQLLFYSVGIGQISSEVPQNLSASRPQDRQFILSSKKLLLSDSGFYLCAWSRQDPNTGELFFGEGSRLTVL.

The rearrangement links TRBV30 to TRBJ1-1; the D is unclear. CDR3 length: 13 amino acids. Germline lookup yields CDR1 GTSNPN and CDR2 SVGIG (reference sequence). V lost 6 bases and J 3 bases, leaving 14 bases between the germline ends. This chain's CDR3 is CACAGRQDTEAFF. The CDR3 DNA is TGTGCCTGCGCGGGCAGGCAGGACACTGAAGCTTTCTTT. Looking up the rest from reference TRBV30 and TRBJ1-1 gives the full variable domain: SQTIHQWPATLVQPVGSPLSLECTVEGTSNPNLYWYRQAAGRGLQLLFYSVGIGQISSEVPQNLSASRPQDRQFILSSKKLLLSDSGFYLCACAGRQDTEAFFGQGTRLTVV.

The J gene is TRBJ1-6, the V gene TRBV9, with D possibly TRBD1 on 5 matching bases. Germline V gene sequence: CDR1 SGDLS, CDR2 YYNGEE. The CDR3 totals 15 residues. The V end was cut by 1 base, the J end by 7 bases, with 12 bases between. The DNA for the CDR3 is TGTGCCAGCAGCGTATCTGGGGCCCAGAATTCACCCCTCCACTTT. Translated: CASSVSGAQNSPLHF.

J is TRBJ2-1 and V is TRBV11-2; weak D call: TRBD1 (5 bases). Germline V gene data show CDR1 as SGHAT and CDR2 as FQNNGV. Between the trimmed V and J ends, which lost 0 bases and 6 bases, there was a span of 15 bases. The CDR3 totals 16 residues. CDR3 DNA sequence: TGTGCCAGCAGCTTAGATCAAGGGGCCTTTGGCAATGAGCAGTTCTTC. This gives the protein CASSLDQGAFGNEQFF.

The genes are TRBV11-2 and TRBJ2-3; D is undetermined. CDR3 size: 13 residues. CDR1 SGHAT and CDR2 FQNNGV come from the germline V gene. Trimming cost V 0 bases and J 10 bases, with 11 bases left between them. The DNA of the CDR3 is TGTGCCAGCAGCTTAGATGTTCAGAGTGCGCAGTATTTT. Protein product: CASSLDVQSAQYF.